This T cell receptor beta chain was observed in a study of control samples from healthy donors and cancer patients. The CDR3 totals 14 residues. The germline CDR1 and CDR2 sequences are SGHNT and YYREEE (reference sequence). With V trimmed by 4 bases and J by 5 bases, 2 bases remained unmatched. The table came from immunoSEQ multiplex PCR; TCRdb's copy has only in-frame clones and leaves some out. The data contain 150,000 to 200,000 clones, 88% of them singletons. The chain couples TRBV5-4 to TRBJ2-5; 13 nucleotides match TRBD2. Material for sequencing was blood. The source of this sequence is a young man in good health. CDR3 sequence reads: CASSATSGRETQYF. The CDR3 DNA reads TGTGCCAGCAGCGCGACTAGCGGGAGGGAGACCCAGTACTTC.